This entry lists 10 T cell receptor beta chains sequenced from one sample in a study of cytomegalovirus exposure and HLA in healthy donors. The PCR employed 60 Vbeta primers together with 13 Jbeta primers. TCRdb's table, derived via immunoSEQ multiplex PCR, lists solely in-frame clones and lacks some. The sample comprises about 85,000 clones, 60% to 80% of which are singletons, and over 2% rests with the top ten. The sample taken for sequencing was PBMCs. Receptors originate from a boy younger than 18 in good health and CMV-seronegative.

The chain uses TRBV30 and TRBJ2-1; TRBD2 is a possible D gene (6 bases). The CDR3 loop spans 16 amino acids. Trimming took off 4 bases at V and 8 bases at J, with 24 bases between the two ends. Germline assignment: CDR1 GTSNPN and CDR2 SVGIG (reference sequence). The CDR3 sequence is CAWTPNPGTGADEQFF. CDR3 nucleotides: TGTGCCTGGACCCCGAATCCCGGGACTGGGGCGGATGAGCAGTTCTTC.

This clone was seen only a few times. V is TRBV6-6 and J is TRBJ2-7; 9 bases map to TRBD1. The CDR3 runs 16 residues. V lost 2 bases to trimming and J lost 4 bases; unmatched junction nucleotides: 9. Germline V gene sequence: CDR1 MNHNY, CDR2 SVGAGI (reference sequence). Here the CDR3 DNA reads TGTGCCAGCAGTTACACTCTTCCCGGGACAGGGTACGAGCAGTACTTC. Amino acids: CASSYTLPGTGYEQYF.

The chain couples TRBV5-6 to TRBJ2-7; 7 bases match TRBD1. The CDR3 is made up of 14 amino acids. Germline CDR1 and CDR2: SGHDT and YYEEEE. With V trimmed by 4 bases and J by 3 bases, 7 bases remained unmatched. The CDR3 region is CASSPGTVYYEQYF. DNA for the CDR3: TGTGCCAGCAGCCCAGGGACAGTCTACTACGAGCAGTACTTC.

CDR3 loop: CASSSPAGQMNTEAFF. The CDR3 coding sequence is TGCGCCAGCAGCTCCCCCGCGGGGCAGATGAACACTGAAGCTTTCTTT. The chain joins TRBV5-1 to TRBJ1-1, with a possible D match to TRBD1 (5 bases). Trimming removed 3 bases from V and 0 bases from J, with 15 bases in between. From germline, CDR1 is SGHRS and CDR2 YFSETQ. This CDR3 spans 16 amino acids.

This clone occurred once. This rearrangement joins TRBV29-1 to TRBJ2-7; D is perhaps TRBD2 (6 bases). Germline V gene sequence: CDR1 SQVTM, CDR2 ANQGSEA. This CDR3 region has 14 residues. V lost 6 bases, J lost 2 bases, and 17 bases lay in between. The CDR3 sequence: CSVFGGGTAYEQYF. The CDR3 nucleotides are TGCAGCGTCTTTGGAGGCGGGACGGCCTACGAGCAGTACTTC.

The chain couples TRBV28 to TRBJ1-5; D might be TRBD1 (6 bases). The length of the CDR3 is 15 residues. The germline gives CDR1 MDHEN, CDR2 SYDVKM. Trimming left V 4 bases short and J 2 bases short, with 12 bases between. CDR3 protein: CASSSRGGGNQPQHF. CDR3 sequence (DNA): TGTGCCAGCAGTTCCAGGGGTGGTGGCAATCAGCCCCAGCATTTT.

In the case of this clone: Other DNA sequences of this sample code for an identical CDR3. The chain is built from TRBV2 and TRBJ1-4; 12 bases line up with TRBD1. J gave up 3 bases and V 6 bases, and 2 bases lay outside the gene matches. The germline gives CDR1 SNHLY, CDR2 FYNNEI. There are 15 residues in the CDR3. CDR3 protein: CASRGQGAPNEKLFF. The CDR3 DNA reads TGTGCCAGCAGGGGACAGGGGGCACCTAATGAAAAACTGTTTTTT.

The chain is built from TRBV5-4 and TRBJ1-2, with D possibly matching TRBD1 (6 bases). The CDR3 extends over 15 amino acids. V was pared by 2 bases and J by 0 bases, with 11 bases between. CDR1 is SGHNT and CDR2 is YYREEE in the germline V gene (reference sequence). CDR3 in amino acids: CASSLGTKTNYGYTF. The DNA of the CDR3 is TGTGCCAGCAGCTTAGGGACAAAGACTAACTATGGCTACACCTTC. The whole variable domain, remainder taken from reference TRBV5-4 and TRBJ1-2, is ETGVTQSPTHLIKTRGQQVTLRCSSQSGHNTVSWYQQALGQGPQFIFQYYREEENGRGNFPPRFSGLQFPNYSSELNVNALELDDSALYLCASSLGTKTNYGYTFGSGTRLTVV.

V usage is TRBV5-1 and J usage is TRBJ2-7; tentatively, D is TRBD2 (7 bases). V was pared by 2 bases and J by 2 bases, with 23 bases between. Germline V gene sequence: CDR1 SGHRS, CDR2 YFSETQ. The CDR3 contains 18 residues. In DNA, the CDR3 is TGCGCCAGCAGCTTAGCCACGACAGGTAGAGGGGGGGCCTACGAGCAGTACTTC. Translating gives CASSLATTGRGGAYEQYF.

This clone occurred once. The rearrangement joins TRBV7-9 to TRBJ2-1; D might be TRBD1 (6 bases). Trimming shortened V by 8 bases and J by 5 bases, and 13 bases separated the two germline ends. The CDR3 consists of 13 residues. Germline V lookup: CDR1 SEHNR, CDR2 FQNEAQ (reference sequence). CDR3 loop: CASSRWTDNEQFF. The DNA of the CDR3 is TGTGCCAGCTCCCGTTGGACAGACAATGAGCAGTTCTTC.